A single sample is the source of the 25 T cell receptor beta chains below, sequenced in a study of OX40 agonist ivuxolimab in advanced cancers. Sequencing used immunoSEQ multiplex PCR; TCRdb keeps in-frame clones, though not all of them. Of 40,000 to 55,000 clones in the sample, 80% were seen once. The sample here was CD4+ or CD8+ T cells sorted from blood, taken in a trial of the OX40 agonist ivuxolimab. All receptors derive from an adult with an advanced solid tumor such as melanoma, head and neck, liver or kidney cancer.

This clone was counted between two and nine times. The CDR3 sequence is CASSLWGEQGRETQYF. CDR3 coding DNA: TGCGCCAGCAGCTTGTGGGGGGAACAGGGACGGGAGACCCAGTACTTC. This chain joins TRBV5-1 and TRBJ2-5; TRBD1 or TRBD2 may be the D gene (6 bases each). The length of the CDR3 is 16 residues. The V gene's germline CDR1 is SGHRS and CDR2 YFSETQ. Trimming took 1 base from V and 5 from J, leaving 18 bases between them.

The CDR3 reads CASSPTGQGWNEQFF. DNA for the CDR3: TGTGCCAGCAGTCCCACGGGACAGGGGTGGAATGAGCAGTTCTTC. V usage is TRBV28 and J usage is TRBJ2-1; TRBD1 matches 10 bases. V was clipped by 5 bases and J by 7 bases; unmatched bases: 8. The germline V gene has CDR1 MDHEN and CDR2 SYDVKM. This CDR3 has 15 amino acids.

This rearrangement joins TRBV28 to TRBJ2-3; TRBD2 might be the D (6 bases). The CDR3 totals 16 residues. The germline V gene has CDR1 MDHEN and CDR2 SYDVKM. The V and J ends lost 5 bases and 2 bases respectively, with 17 bases between them. The CDR3 coding sequence is TGTGCCAGCAGTCAGTACGGAGGGCTCCACACAGATACGCAGTATTTT. It is translated as CASSQYGGLHTDTQYF.

This chain links TRBV7-2 with TRBJ2-3, with a tentative D call TRBD2 (5 bases). This CDR3 contains 14 residues. Germline V gene sequence: CDR1 SGHTA, CDR2 FQGNSA. V lost 4 bases, J lost 5 bases, and 13 bases lay in between. As DNA, the CDR3 is TGTGCCAGCAGCTCCCCGGGAAGGGTAGATACGCAGTATTTT. Translation: CASSSPGRVDTQYF.

The rearrangement links TRBV6-5 to TRBJ1-5; 9 bases match TRBD1. The CDR3 is 16 residues long. The germline CDR1 and CDR2 sequences are MNHEY and SVGAGI. J was trimmed by 2 bases and V by 2 bases; bases with no gene match: 4. CDR3 in DNA: TGTGCCAGCAGTTACCCCCGGACAGGGGGCAATCAGCCCCAGCATTTT. It codes for CASSYPRTGGNQPQHF.

V is TRBV5-5 and J is TRBJ2-7; no clear D gene. The CDR3 is 16 amino acids. From germline, CDR1 is SGHKS and CDR2 YYEKEE (reference sequence). V lost 1 base and J lost 2, with 16 bases in between. The CDR3 sequence: CASSLSARPATYEQYF. Here the CDR3 DNA reads TGTGCCAGCAGCTTGTCGGCGAGACCAGCGACCTACGAGCAGTACTTC.

This clone has a handful of counts. V is TRBV5-1 and J is TRBJ2-2; TRBD2 agrees at 15 bases. Looked up from germline, CDR1 is SGHRS and CDR2 is YFSETQ. The CDR3 loop spans 19 amino acids. J was trimmed by 0 bases and V by 4 bases; bases with no gene match: 7. DNA for the CDR3: TGCGCCAGCAGCGGCGGGGGACTAGCGGGAGGTACGAACACCGGGGAGCTGTTTTTT. Its translation is CASSGGGLAGGTNTGELFF.

The V and J genes are TRBV7-3 and TRBJ2-3; D gene uncertain. The CDR3 is 14 amino acids. V lost 7 bases and J lost 4, with 15 bases in between. Germline V CDR1 and CDR2: SGHTA, FQGTGA. CDR3 sequence: CASNKGFGSDTQYF. In DNA form, the CDR3 reads TGTGCCAGCAACAAGGGCTTCGGCTCAGATACGCAGTATTTT.

This clone has only a few counts. The J gene is TRBJ2-1, the V gene TRBV6-1, with TRBD2 matching over 9 bases. From germline, CDR1 is MNHNS and CDR2 SASEGT. With V trimmed by 1 base and J by 0 bases, 4 bases remained unmatched. The CDR3 length is 17 residues. CDR3 protein: CASSEVGTSNSYNEQFF. Written as DNA, the CDR3 is TGTGCCAGCAGTGAAGTCGGGACTAGCAACTCCTACAATGAGCAGTTCTTC.

Worth noting for this clone: This likely comes from a read error, as the CDR3 has no conserved phenylalanine or tryptophan at its end. The DNA is left out, because the CDR3 cannot be placed on it with certainty; the CDR3 is given as TCRdb lists it. The rearrangement joins TRBV28 to TRBJ1-2. The CDR3 extends over 15 residues, inclusive of both ends. Germline assignment: CDR1 MDHEN and CDR2 SYDVKM. The CDR3 loop is CASSQAFGGWSPRSI.

CDR3 in amino acids: CAISEGRGAGEAFF. The CDR3 DNA reads TGTGCCATCAGTGAAGGACGAGGGGCTGGTGAAGCTTTCTTT. V is TRBV10-3 and J is TRBJ1-1, with D perhaps TRBD1 (5 bases). Trimming took 3 bases from V and 7 from J, leaving 15 bases between them. The length of the CDR3 is 14 residues. Germline loops: CDR1 ENHRY, CDR2 SYGVKD.

This chain links TRBV10-2 with TRBJ1-1; weak D call: TRBD1 (5 bases). Trimming took 2 bases from V and 0 from J, leaving 10 bases between them. This CDR3 has 15 amino acids. CDR1 is WSHSY and CDR2 is SAAADI in the germline V gene. CDR3 bases: TGCGCCAGCAGTGAGGAGAGGGGAATGAACACTGAAGCTTTCTTT. Translated: CASSEERGMNTEAFF.

CDR3 coding DNA: TGCAGCGTCGGCCCAGGACAATATGGCTACACCTTC. Its protein product is CSVGPGQYGYTF. The chain employs TRBV29-1 and TRBJ1-2; D perhaps matches TRBD1 (5 bases). V lost 6 bases, J lost 5 bases, and 13 bases lay in between. This CDR3 is 12 amino acids long. The germline gives CDR1 SQVTM, CDR2 ANQGSEA. The complete variable domain, with remaining parts taken from reference TRBV29-1 and TRBJ1-2, reads SAVISQKPSRDICQRGTSLTIQCQVDSQVTMMFWYRQQPGQSLTLIATANQGSEATYESGFVIDKFPISRPNLTFSTLTVSNMSPEDSSIYLCSVGPGQYGYTFGSGTRLTVV.

This clone was counted once. The chain employs TRBV27 and TRBJ2-2; 14 nucleotides line up with TRBD2. The junction had 4 bases not matched to a gene; V was cut back by 4 bases and J by 6 bases. CDR3 length equals 16 residues. Germline lookup yields CDR1 MNHEY and CDR2 SMNVEV (reference sequence). The CDR3 spells CASSSGLAGVSGELFF. The DNA of the CDR3 is TGTGCCAGCAGTTCGGGACTAGCGGGAGTGTCCGGGGAGCTGTTTTTT.

The gene calls are TRBV27 and TRBJ1-4; the D is unclear. The V end was cut by 4 bases, the J end by 8 bases, with 8 bases between. This CDR3 has 12 amino acids. Germline values: CDR1 MNHEY, CDR2 SMNVEV (reference sequence). The CDR3 is CASSSVGEKLFF. The CDR3 DNA follows: TGTGCCAGCAGTTCAGTAGGAGAAAAACTGTTTTTT.

The gene calls are TRBV5-5 and TRBJ1-2; tentatively, D is TRBD1 (6 bases). CDR1 is SGHKS and CDR2 is YYEKEE in the germline V gene (reference sequence). The CDR3 runs 16 residues. V lost 3 bases and J lost 4, with 19 bases in between. The CDR3 loop reads CASSSRNRERFYGYTF. The CDR3 coding sequence is TGTGCCAGCAGCTCCCGAAACAGGGAAAGGTTCTATGGCTACACCTTC.

The chain joins TRBV6-5 to TRBJ1-4, with TRBD1 matching over 9 bases. V was pared by 6 bases and J by 5 bases, with 4 bases of the junction left unmatched. The CDR3 loop spans 14 amino acids. Germline V gene sequence: CDR1 MNHEY, CDR2 SVGAGI. The CDR3 spells CASRPDRGNEKLFF. CDR3 sequence (DNA): TGTGCCAGCAGACCGGACAGGGGAAATGAAAAACTGTTTTTT.

The chain recombines TRBV2 with TRBJ2-7; 7 nucleotides agree with TRBD1. V was pared by 8 bases and J by 5 bases, with 3 bases of the junction left unmatched. CDR1 SNHLY and CDR2 FYNNEI come from the germline V gene. This CDR3 spans 11 amino acids. The CDR3: CASSQGDEQYF. DNA for the CDR3: TGTGCCAGCTCCCAGGGGGACGAGCAGTACTTC.

The chain has TRBV6-6 and TRBJ1-2; no reliable D call. The germline gives CDR1 MNHNY, CDR2 SVGAGI (reference sequence). The CDR3 has 13 residues. V was shortened by 8 bases and J by 8 bases, with 18 bases between the two germline ends. The CDR3 sequence: CASSTRDLEGYTF. The CDR3 DNA follows: TGTGCCAGCTCCACCCGGGATCTGGAAGGCTACACCTTC.

The genes are TRBV5-1 and TRBJ2-2; 7 bases fit TRBD1. Germline lookup yields CDR1 SGHRS and CDR2 YFSETQ. The CDR3 contains 15 residues. V lost 4 bases to trimming and J lost 5 bases; unmatched junction nucleotides: 8. CDR3 nucleotide sequence: TGCGCCAGCAGCCCCGGACAGGAGTCTACCGGGGAGCTGTTTTTT. This sequence encodes CASSPGQESTGELFF.

The chain carries TRBV15 and TRBJ2-1, with a tentative D call TRBD1 (5 bases). This CDR3 has 15 residues. The V end lost 5 bases, the J end lost 0 bases, and 11 bases lay between the germline ends. Germline V gene lookup returns CDR1 LNHNV and CDR2 YYDKDF (reference sequence). CDR3 bases: TGTGCCACCAGCCAACAGGTGGGCTCCTACAATGAGCAGTTCTTC. It is translated as CATSQQVGSYNEQFF.

J is TRBJ2-2 and V is TRBV19; 9 nucleotides align to TRBD2. V shed 5 bases, J shed 3 bases, and the junction held 7 bases outside the gene matches. CDR3 size: 16 residues. The germline V gene encodes CDR1 LNHDA and CDR2 SQIVND (reference sequence). The CDR3 sequence: CASSGDRGRDTGELFF. DNA for the CDR3: TGTGCCAGTAGTGGAGACCGCGGGAGGGACACCGGGGAGCTGTTTTTT.

This sequence joins TRBV7-3 and TRBJ2-7; 7 bases are shared with TRBD2. The CDR3 extends over 15 amino acids. The germline gives CDR1 SGHTA, CDR2 FQGTGA. The trim removed 2 bases at V and 7 bases at J, leaving 11 bases unmatched. The CDR3 is CASSLYRGETWEQYF. The CDR3 bases are TGTGCCAGCAGCTTATACCGGGGGGAGACATGGGAGCAGTACTTC.

V and J are TRBV10-2 and TRBJ1-1, with 8 nucleotides matching TRBD1. The trim removed 7 bases at V and 6 bases at J, leaving 7 bases unmatched. This CDR3 comprises 13 residues. Germline-derived CDR1 and CDR2 are WSHSY and SAAADI. The CDR3 protein is CASTPTGAPEAFF. DNA of the CDR3: TGCGCCAGCACCCCGACAGGGGCCCCTGAAGCTTTCTTT.

The gene calls are TRBV4-3 and TRBJ2-3; 7 nucleotides align to TRBD2. V lost 0 bases, J lost 2 bases, and 8 bases stayed unmatched. The CDR3 covers 17 residues. Per germline, CDR1 LGHNA and CDR2 YSLEER. The DNA of the CDR3 is TGCGCCAGCAGCCAAGATCGATTGGGAGGGATCACAGATACGCAGTATTTT. This sequence encodes CASSQDRLGGITDTQYF.